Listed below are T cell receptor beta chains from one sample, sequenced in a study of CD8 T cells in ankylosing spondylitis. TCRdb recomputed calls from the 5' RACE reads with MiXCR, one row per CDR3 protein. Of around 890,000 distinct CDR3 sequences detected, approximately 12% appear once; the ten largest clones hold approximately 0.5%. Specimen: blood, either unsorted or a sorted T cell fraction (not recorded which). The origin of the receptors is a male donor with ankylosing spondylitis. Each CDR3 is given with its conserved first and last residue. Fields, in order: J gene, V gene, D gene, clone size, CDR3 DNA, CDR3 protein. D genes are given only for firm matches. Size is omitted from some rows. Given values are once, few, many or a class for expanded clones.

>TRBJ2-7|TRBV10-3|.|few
TGTGCCACACATGGGACGGACTCCTACGAGCAGTACTTC
CATHGTDSYEQYF
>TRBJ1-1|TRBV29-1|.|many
TGCAGCGTTGAGGCAAGGGCCACAAACACTGAAGCTTTCTTT
CSVEARATNTEAFF
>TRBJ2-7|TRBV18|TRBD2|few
TGTGCCAGCTCACCAAGACGATTAGCGGGAGCGGATGAGCAGTACTTC
CASSPRRLAGADEQYF
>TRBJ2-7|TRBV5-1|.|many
TGTGCCAGCAGCTCCCAGGGTTCCTACGAGCAGTACTTC
CASSSQGSYEQYF
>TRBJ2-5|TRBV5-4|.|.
TGTGCCAGCAGCTTGTTAACGGCGGAGACCCAGTACTTC
CASSLLTAETQYF
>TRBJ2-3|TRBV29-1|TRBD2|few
TGCAGCGTAGTCGGGACTAGCGGGGGGACAGATACGCAGTATTTT
CSVVGTSGGTDTQYF
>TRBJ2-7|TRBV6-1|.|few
TGTGCCAGCAGTGTATCGTATCCCGGGACATCTCCTTTATACGAGCAGTACTTC
CASSVSYPGTSPLYEQYF
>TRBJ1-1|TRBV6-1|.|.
TGTGCCAGCACTCCCGGACAGACTAGCAGTGAAGCTTTCTTT
CASTPGQTSSEAFF
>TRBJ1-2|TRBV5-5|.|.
TGTGCCAGCAGCTTGGTAGCCGAACTCGCCTATGGCTACACCTTC
CASSLVAELAYGYTF
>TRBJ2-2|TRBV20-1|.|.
TGCAGTGCCGAACGGCCCTACCCCAACACCGGGGAGCTGTTTTTT
CSAERPYPNTGELFF
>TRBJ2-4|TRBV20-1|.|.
TGCAGTTACATAAGCCGGGCCAAAAACATTCAGTACTTC
CSYISRAKNIQYF
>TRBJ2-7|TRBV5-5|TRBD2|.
TGTGCCAGCAGCTTGTCCCCAGCGGGAGGCACATACGAGCAGTACTTC
CASSLSPAGGTYEQYF
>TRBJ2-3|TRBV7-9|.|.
TGTGCCAGCAGCCAGGGTCGGGGGGCCAGTGGCACAGATACGCAGTATTTT
CASSQGRGASGTDTQYF
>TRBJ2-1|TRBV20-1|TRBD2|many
TGCAGTGCAGGACTAGCGGGGGACTACAATGAGCAGTTCTTC
CSAGLAGDYNEQFF
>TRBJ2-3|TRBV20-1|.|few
TGCAGTGCTAGAGCATTAGCACCTCAGAGGATGCAGTATTTT
CSARALAPQRMQYF
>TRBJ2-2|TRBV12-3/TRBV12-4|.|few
TGTGCCAGCAGTTTTTCGGCGGAGTACACCGGGGAGCTGTTTTTT
CASSFSAEYTGELFF
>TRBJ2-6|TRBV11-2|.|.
TGTGCCAGCAGTTTTTGGACTGGGGCCAACGTCCTGACTTTC
CASSFWTGANVLTF
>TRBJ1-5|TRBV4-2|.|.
TGTGCCAGCAGCCAAGATATCACAGCTAATAGCAATCAGCCCCAGCATTTT
CASSQDITANSNQPQHF
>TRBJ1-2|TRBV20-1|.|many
TGCAGTGCTAGAGACGGGGCCCGGGCGGGGTATGGCTACACCTTC
CSARDGARAGYGYTF
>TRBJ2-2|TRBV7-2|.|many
TGTGCCAGCAGCTTAGGAGGAGGACAGTCAACCGGGGAGCTGTTTTTT
CASSLGGGQSTGELFF
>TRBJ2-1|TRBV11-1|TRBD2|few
TGTGCCAGCAGCACGGGACTAGCATACAATGAGCAGTTCTTC
CASSTGLAYNEQFF
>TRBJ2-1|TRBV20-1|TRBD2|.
TGCAGTGCTAGAGATCCGAGAAGCGGGAGGGATGAGCAGTTCTTC
CSARDPRSGRDEQFF
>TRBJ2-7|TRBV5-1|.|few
TGCGCCAGCAGCTTGTTTGTGGGTGAGGACGAGCAGTACTTC
CASSLFVGEDEQYF